This T cell receptor (beta chain) appears in the sequencing data of a study of regulatory T cells in long-lasting Graves disease (dated by TCRdb to about 2021). As for the study more broadly: In the newly diagnosed Graves' disease group, patients had been taking antithyroid drugs for less than 3 months. This study used TCR sequencing and RNA sequencing of peripheral blood to compare persistent Graves' disease patients against newly diagnosed Graves' disease patients. The study was conducted in China and was registered as a clinical trial. A total of roughly 35 samples underwent TCR sequencing: roughly 13 from persistent and some 20 from newly diagnosed Graves' disease patients. What the study reported, not specific to this receptor: Preferential use of TRBV28, TRBJ1-2 and TRBJ2-5 was observed in persistent disease, whereas TRBV20-1 and TRBJ2-1 were favored in newly diagnosed disease. The small sample size was acknowledged by the authors as a limitation that may reduce accuracy. Sequencing and analysis were restricted to the TCR beta chain. Because the primary lesion, thyroid tissue, could not be accessed, the study looked at peripheral blood alone. More public clonotypes were shared among persistent patients (more than 2,500) than among newly diagnosed patients (approximately 930). Persistent Graves' disease patients showed lower TCR Shannon entropy and fewer highly expanded clones than newly diagnosed patients, suggesting clonal expansion.

This clonotype has a count of ten or more. Its recognized antigen is unknown. No much larger clonotype is one base removed from it; base qualities were not supplied. This specimen's time point label, per the study, means: newly diagnosed GD, antithyroid drugs for less than 3 months. RNA was extracted from PBMCs in TRIzol for both TCR sequencing and RNA sequencing. The diagnosis of Graves' disease was made according to American Thyroid Association guidelines. Recruitment of patients was carried out at an endocrinology department in Xi'an, China. From each patient, about 9.7 milliliters of peripheral blood was collected into an EDTA anticoagulant tube. PBMCs were isolated by Ficoll Paque Plus density gradient separation without further T cell sorting. An Agilent 2100 Bioanalyzer and agarose gel were used to check RNA quality, while a NanoDrop 2000 measured RNA concentration. The method was multiplex PCR. Sequencing relied on an Illumina HiSeq 4000. iRepertoire HTBI primers and Arm-PCR amplification of CDR3 regions were used to construct TCR beta libraries. Before sequencing, the PCR products went through gel purification. In the paper's pipeline: A total of fewer than 70 TRBV and some 13 TRBJ segments were identified across samples and were used for gene usage analysis of CDR3 amino acid clonotypes. Filtered high-quality paired reads were merged into contigs using COPE and FqMerger. BLAST was used to align contigs to IMGT TRBV, TRBD and TRBJ reference genes, and CDR3 was defined according to IMGT. Any clonotype with a frequency above 0.1% was classified as a highly expanded clone. Shannon entropy was used to measure repertoire diversity, and the Gini coefficient was used to measure V-J evenness. A clonotype was considered public if more than one individual shared it. Starting from the raw public reads, TCRdb applied fastp trimming at Q25, assembled clones with MiXCR and retained in-frame beta chains. CDR3 protein sequences are deduplicated, and each keeps its most common genes and DNA. In this record, the V and J calls reflect TCRdb's handling and not the investigators' own analysis. This sample gives about 470,000 distinct CDR3 sequences in total; roughly 17% of them show up just once. The leading ten clones occupy 9% to 15% of the sample.

V and J lose 3 bases and 5 bases, and a span of 13 bases separates them. From a lookup of the germline V gene, CDR1 and CDR2 are SGHAT and FQNNGV. The CDR3 runs 14 residues from the cysteine to the phenylalanine. The entry retains the CDR3 DNA only, 42 bases that are in frame from base 1. This sample was also put to use in a study of T cells in Graves' hyperthyroidism and ophthalmopathy. Taken from the second paper: Stable Graves' hyperthyroidism was defined as the absence of progression to ophthalmopathy over 18 months of follow-up. Hyperthyroidism patients were aged 18 to 65 years and newly diagnosed, with disease duration of less than 2 months. Patients with uncontrolled infections, other autoimmune diseases, pregnancy or lactation were excluded. Diagnoses were established on the basis of clinical symptoms, serum thyroxine and TRAb, thyroid ultrasound, and orbital computed tomography. A first-round RT-PCR of the TCR CDR3 used the HTBI primer set with the Qiagen OneStep RT-PCR kit. Most expanded thyroid clonotypes (frequency above 0.001) were also found in blood, which suggests that blood repertoires may mirror thyroid immune responses. A 13 V-J signature model separated ophthalmopathy from stable hyperthyroidism, with 87.88% sensitivity and 81% to 83% specificity in cross-validation and 80%/75% in testing. In validation, the model predicted progression to ophthalmopathy with around 71% sensitivity and less than 80% specificity, a median of about 6 months before onset. To identify distinguishing TCR V-J signatures, a discovery cohort of 95 to 100 patients was used, comprising 43 with Graves' ophthalmopathy and around 60 with stable Graves' hyperthyroidism. Whether ophthalmopathy could be predicted prospectively was tested in an independent validation cohort made up of roughly 19 hyperthyroidism patients plus 17 patients who later progressed to ophthalmopathy. For training and testing, the roughly 100 patients in the discovery cohort were randomly divided in a 7:3 ratio. In addition, the study compared T-cell repertoires in thyroid tissue and in blood from roughly 6 Graves' hyperthyroidism patients. Once sampling was done, hyperthyroidism patients were given methimazole at a starting dose of 30 mg daily, whereas ophthalmopathy patients were given high-dose intravenous methylprednisolone. A second multiplex PCR round built the libraries, followed by size selection and purification. Paired-end sequencing of the libraries was performed with 100 bp reads on an Illumina HiSeq2000. SOAPnuke was used to process the raw data, with reads discarded if the reads contained adapters or uncalled bases, had a mean Phred below 15, or lacked an exact constant-primer or identifier match. COPE v1.2.5 was used to merge the high-quality paired reads, and each unique nucleotide sequence was defined as a clonotype. Clonotypes were aligned to IMGT TRBV, TRBD and TRBJ reference segments using MiTCR v1.1. Only V-J combinations with frequency above 0.0001, covering 99% to 99.2% of repertoires, were analysed. The TCS score was defined as F50 (clonal expansion) divided by E x V (chaos), with BLOSUM62-based TCRdist calculated between CDR3 peptides within each V-J. Welch's t-statistics and random forest reduced fewer than 600 V-J features to 13, which were used in a naive Bayes classifier (R e1071). Sample size was not statistically predetermined, and investigators were not blinded to group allocation. The paper reports TCR Vbeta CDR3 sequencing of more than 120 peripheral blood samples: 43 ophthalmopathy, fewer than 80 hyperthyroidism and around 17 progressor patients.

The sample consisted of peripheral blood mononuclear cells (PBMCs), taken at new diagnosis, from a patient treated with antithyroid drugs. This clonotype was sampled from a man aged 35 to 55 with Graves disease. Donor details come from another sample of the same person, matched by shared clones. The chain employs TRBV11-2 and TRBJ1-1; no D gene is confidently identified. The encoded CDR3 is CASSFKFRGTEAFF. The nucleotide sequence reads as follows: TGTGCCAGCAGCTTTAAGTTTCGAGGGACTGAAGCTTTCTTT.